This T cell receptor (beta chain) was captured by sequencing in a study of T cell clusters in autoimmune cytopenias. Study-level information: TRB sequencing had a median 51,575 reads and 2,350 distinct clonotypes per sample. Study-wide points: Functional roles of the in silico T cell clusters still await experimental validation. TRB repertoire shifts in secondary cytopenia and chronic lymphocytic leukemia mostly reflected lymphoma, not autoimmunity. Physiological T cell clusters of healthy donors were apparently absent in primary autoimmune cytopenia patients.

Germline V lookup: CDR1 SQVTM, CDR2 ANQGSEA. CDR3 length: 12 residues. TRB amplification used approximately 250 ng of peripheral blood genomic DNA. TRB rearrangements were amplified by touch-down multiplex PCR with mixed TRB-A/B primers. TCRdb derives one entry per CDR3 protein from the multiplex PCR reads, leaving out DNA. This listing includes roughly 2,700 distinct CDR3 sequences. This clonotype is classed as medium-sized by frequency. What it binds is not known. The sample taken for sequencing was peripheral blood. The chain links TRBV29-1 to TRBJ2-5; without DNA, the TCRdb call of TRBD1 cannot be checked. The TCR originated in a human donor with an autoimmune cytopenia or autoimmune hepatitis (not recorded which). The CDR3 here is CSVTAGTETQYF.